This T cell receptor (beta chain) was captured by sequencing in a study of blood T cell repertoires in COVID-19. V gave up 8 bases and J gave up 8 bases; unmatched junction bases: 12. This CDR3 spans 15 amino acids. Germline loops: CDR1 SNHLY, CDR2 FYNNEI. Clones were read by immunoSEQ multiplex PCR, and TCRdb kept only the in-frame ones, dropping some. The top ten clones hold around 5.4% of a sample with under 150,000 clones, around 84% of them seen once. Specimen: PBMCs or T cells enriched from blood (not recorded which). This TCR was recovered from a woman between 45 and 65 years old who had been exposed to COVID-19. V is TRBV2 and J is TRBJ2-1; TRBD2 agrees at 10 bases. For the CDR3, the DNA is TGTGCCAGCGTAACCCCGGGACTAGCGATGGATGAGCAGTTCTTC. Protein: CASVTPGLAMDEQFF.